The 30 T cell receptor beta chains given below trace back to one sample, sequenced in a study of T-cell memory formation after mild COVID-19. TCRdb re-called the 5' RACE reads through MiXCR, storing one row per CDR3 protein. The sample records about 110,000 distinct CDR3 sequences, roughly a sixth being singletons. Sequenced material: PBMCs or a T cell subset sorted from them (not recorded which). These receptors all come from a man younger than 30 who had mild COVID-19 (a few samples of this study predate the infection). Cell type and time point are not known.

The sample holds a few counts of this clonotype. The chain links TRBV29-1 to TRBJ2-4; TRBD1 matches 7 bases. Per germline, CDR1 SQVTM and CDR2 ANQGSEA. The trim removed 6 bases at V and 6 bases at J, leaving 8 bases unmatched. CDR3 size: 13 residues. The CDR3 DNA is TGCAGCGTGGCCCGACAGGGCGGAAACATTCAGTACTTC. Encoded protein: CSVARQGGNIQYF.

The CDR3 sequence: CAISESQGAAQYV. CDR3 DNA sequence: TGTGCCATCAGTGAGTCACAGGGGGCCGCGCAGTACGTC. V usage is TRBV10-3 and J usage is TRBJ2-7; 9 positions match TRBD1. The V gene end was trimmed by 0 bases and the J gene end by 9 bases; junction bases not matched to a gene: 3. The CDR3 is 13 amino acids. Germline-derived CDR1 and CDR2 are ENHRY and SYGVKD.

The chain recombines TRBV5-1 with TRBJ2-2; tentatively, D is TRBD2 (5 bases). V shed 0 bases and J shed 4 bases, with 10 bases lying between them. Germline-derived CDR1 and CDR2 are SGHRS and YFSETQ. CDR3 length: 15 residues. DNA for the CDR3: TGCGCCAGCAGCTTGGCCGCGGGCATCACCGGGGAGCTGTTTTTT. It translates to CASSLAAGITGELFF. Combining the CDR3 with reference TRBV5-1 and TRBJ2-2 gives the whole variable domain KAGVTQTPRYLIKTRGQQVTLSCSPISGHRSVSWYQQTPGQGLQFLFEYFSETQRNKGNFPGRFSGRQFSNSRSEMNVSTLELGDSALYLCASSLAAGITGELFFGEGSRLTVL.

This clonotype was detected only a few times. V and J are TRBV6-6 and TRBJ1-5, with 7 positions matching TRBD1. V shed 7 bases and J 2 bases; nucleotides not matched to a gene: 8. The CDR3 covers 15 residues. Germline V gene data show CDR1 as MNHNY and CDR2 as SVGAGI (reference sequence). DNA of the CDR3: TGTGCCAGCACCCTCCAGGGGGGGGGCAATCAGCCCCAGCATTTT. Amino acid sequence: CASTLQGGGNQPQHF.

The chain carries TRBV7-6 and TRBJ2-3; 11 bases map to TRBD2. CDR1 and CDR2 (germline): SGHVS, FNYEAQ. This CDR3 has 16 residues. Trimming cost V 5 bases and J 0 bases; bases outside gene matches: 4. The chain's CDR3 is CASSPRTSGSTDTQYF. The CDR3 DNA follows: TGTGCCAGCAGCCCCCGGACTAGCGGGAGCACAGATACGCAGTATTTT.

The chain couples TRBV7-2 to TRBJ1-1; 9 bases are a match to TRBD1. The CDR3 consists of 13 residues. V gave up 3 bases and J gave up 7 bases; unmatched junction bases: 3. The V gene's germline CDR1 is SGHTA and CDR2 FQGNSA. The CDR3 DNA is TGTGCCAGCAGCTTCGACAGGGGGTTTGAAGCTTTCTTT. It yields the protein CASSFDRGFEAFF.

The sample holds a few counts of this clonotype. The gene calls are TRBV11-2 and TRBJ2-7; no clear D. Trimming shortened V by 0 bases and J by 2 bases, and 8 bases separated the two germline ends. The germline CDR1 and CDR2 sequences are SGHAT and FQNNGV. The CDR3 is 14 amino acids. In DNA, the CDR3 is TGTGCCAGCAGCTTAGAACCGCAAACCTACGAGCAGTACGTC. This gives the protein CASSLEPQTYEQYV.

The sample holds many counts of this clonotype. V and J are TRBV2 and TRBJ2-7; no reliable D call. The germline gives CDR1 SNHLY, CDR2 FYNNEI. The CDR3 runs 12 residues. The germline V and J ends were trimmed by 2 bases and 2 bases, with 4 bases remaining between them. CDR3 DNA: TGTGCCAGCAGTGAATCTGCCTACGAGCAGTACTTC. Its translation is CASSESAYEQYF.

The chain is built from TRBV7-2 and TRBJ2-1; TRBD2 might be the D (6 bases). Trimming removed 2 bases from V and 8 bases from J, with 10 bases in between. The CDR3 runs to 13 residues. Per germline, CDR1 SGHTA and CDR2 FQGNSA. CDR3: CASSLPGRHEQFF. The CDR3 DNA reads as TGTGCCAGCAGCTTACCAGGGAGGCATGAGCAGTTCTTC.

This clonotype was picked up a small number of times. This chain uses TRBV5-1 with TRBJ1-6; unclear D gene. Trimming took 0 bases from V and 9 from J, leaving 16 bases between them. CDR1 is SGHRS, CDR2 YFSETQ, per germline. The CDR3 is 16 residues long. The CDR3 region has the DNA TGCGCCAGCAGCTTGGCCGTCGCAGGCGATGGTTCACCCCTCCACTTT. This gives the protein CASSLAVAGDGSPLHF.

The rearrangement uses TRBV5-1 and TRBJ1-1; 9 bases align to TRBD1. The CDR3 is made up of 15 amino acids. CDR1 and CDR2 from the germline V gene are SGHRS and YFSETQ. The trim removed 4 bases at V and 5 bases at J, leaving 9 bases unmatched. The CDR3 DNA is TGCGCCAGCAGCACCTCGGACAGGGGTGGAACTGAAGCTTTCTTT. This encodes CASSTSDRGGTEAFF.

V gene TRBV9 combines with J gene TRBJ1-6; D gene ambiguous. The CDR3 length is 15 residues. CDR1 and CDR2 from the germline V gene are SGDLS and YYNGEE. V lost 4 bases, J lost 4 bases, and 12 bases lay in between. CDR3 DNA: TGTGCCAGCAGCAGCACCCTATCATATAATTCACCCCTCCACTTT. Translated: CASSSTLSYNSPLHF.

This clonotype was found once. The gene calls are TRBV19 and TRBJ2-2; D tentatively reads TRBD1 or TRBD2 (5 bases each). This CDR3 contains 12 residues. Germline V lookup: CDR1 LNHDA, CDR2 SQIVND (reference sequence). Trimming removed 10 bases from V and 4 bases from J, with 10 bases in between. The CDR3 bases are TGTGCCATAGGGACGGGCACCGGGGAGCTGTTTTTT. Translation gives CAIGTGTGELFF.

This clonotype was seen a handful of times. This chain links TRBV3-1 with TRBJ1-1; D is perhaps TRBD1 (5 bases). Germline V CDR1 and CDR2: LGHDT, YNNKEL (reference sequence). The germline V and J ends were trimmed by 6 bases and 5 bases, with 13 bases remaining between them. The CDR3 totals 13 residues. CDR3 in DNA: TGTGCCAGCAGTCGACAGCTCGGGACTGAAGCTTTCTTT. Its protein product is CASSRQLGTEAFF.

In its sample, this clonotype was seen a few times. The J gene is TRBJ2-3, the V gene TRBV11-2; TRBD2 matches 7 bases. The CDR3 sequence is 15 residues long. V shed 6 bases and J 1 base; nucleotides not matched to a gene: 7. Germline loops: CDR1 SGHAT, CDR2 FQNNGV. CDR3 region: CASRYSGGGTDTQYF. For the CDR3, the DNA is TGTGCCAGCAGGTACTCGGGGGGAGGCACAGATACGCAGTATTTT.

This clonotype turned up a few times. The CDR3 DNA sequence: TGTGCCAGCAGCCTATCAGCCTCCTACGAGCAGTACGTC. This gives the protein CASSLSASYEQYV. The genes are TRBV7-9 and TRBJ2-7; D remains ambiguous. V was pared by 5 bases and J by 0 bases, with 8 bases between. The CDR3 is 13 residues long. Germline CDR1 and CDR2: SEHNR and FQNEAQ (reference sequence).

This clonotype was found a few times. This chain connects TRBV6-5 to TRBJ1-1; weak D call: TRBD1 (6 bases). V lost 0 bases to trimming and J lost 8 bases, with 13 bases between them. The CDR3 consists of 14 residues. The germline V gene has CDR1 MNHEY and CDR2 SVGAGI. The CDR3 DNA reads TGTGCCAGCAGTTACTCCCGGGGGGCTGGGGAAGCTTTCTTT. As protein: CASSYSRGAGEAFF.

The chain links TRBV20-1 to TRBJ1-1; TRBD1 matches at 8 bases. Looked up from germline, CDR1 is DFQATT and CDR2 is SNEGSKA (reference sequence). This CDR3 comprises 14 residues. Trimming removed 6 bases from V and 1 base from J; junction bases left unmatched: 7. The CDR3 nucleotides read TGCAGTGCGACTTTTACAGGGGGGAACACTGAAGCTTTCTTT. Amino acids: CSATFTGGNTEAFF.

This clonotype turned up a few times. The chain carries TRBV20-1 and TRBJ2-3; D is unresolved. The CDR3 loop spans 12 amino acids. The germline V and J ends were trimmed by 3 bases and 2 bases, with 6 bases remaining between them. Looked up from germline, CDR1 is DFQATT and CDR2 is SNEGSKA (reference sequence). CDR3 DNA sequence: TGCAGTGCTAGTCTCGCCACAGATACGCAGTATTTT. The encoded protein is CSASLATDTQYF.

This rearrangement joins TRBV5-1 to TRBJ2-7; 9 bases agree with TRBD1. There are 15 residues in the CDR3. J was trimmed by 2 bases and V by 0 bases; bases with no gene match: 3. Germline lookup yields CDR1 SGHRS and CDR2 YFSETQ. DNA of the CDR3: TGCGCCAGCAGCTTGGGGGGACAGGGAACCTACGAGCAGTACGTC. It is translated as CASSLGGQGTYEQYV.

The rearrangement links TRBV20-1 to TRBJ2-3, with 7 bases aligning to TRBD2. In germline, CDR1 is DFQATT, CDR2 SNEGSKA (reference sequence). V was clipped by 6 bases and J by 10 bases; unmatched bases: 4. The CDR3 has 10 amino acids. The chain's CDR3 is CSAASGPQYF. Written as DNA, the CDR3 is TGCAGTGCGGCTAGCGGTCCGCAGTATTTT.

This clonotype turned up a few times. The chain combines TRBV5-6 with TRBJ2-5, with D tentatively TRBD1 (7 bases). CDR3 length: 16 residues. The germline V and J ends were trimmed by 4 bases and 4 bases, with 20 bases remaining between them. Germline CDR1 and CDR2: SGHDT and YYEEEE. The CDR3 DNA reads as TGTGCCAGCAGCCCCGGCGGTCCAGGGGGGACAGAGACCCAGTACTTC. As protein: CASSPGGPGGTETQYF.

This clonotype was counted a few times. V gene TRBV10-2 combines with J gene TRBJ2-5; TRBD2 matches at 10 bases. Germline CDR1 reads WSHSY; CDR2 reads SAAADI. The V gene end was trimmed by 7 bases and the J gene end by 1 base; junction bases not matched to a gene: 3. CDR3 length: 14 amino acids. For the CDR3, the DNA is TGCGCCAGCACACTAGCGGGGCGCCAAGAGACCCAGTACTTC. Encoded protein: CASTLAGRQETQYF.

The table lists this clonotype with a few counts. V gene TRBV7-2 combines with J gene TRBJ2-5; D assignment may be TRBD1 or TRBD2 (5 bases each). Trimming removed 5 bases from V and 4 bases from J, with 14 bases in between. This CDR3 has 14 residues. From germline, CDR1 is SGHTA and CDR2 FQGNSA. The CDR3 protein is CASSRRGPRETQYF. In DNA form, the CDR3 reads TGTGCCAGCAGCCGACGGGGACCGCGAGAGACCCAGTACTTC.

V and J are TRBV11-2 and TRBJ1-2, with a weak D call TRBD1 (5 bases). With 5 bases removed from V and 0 bases from J, the gap between germline ends came to 10 bases. CDR1 and CDR2 (germline): SGHAT, FQNNGV. The CDR3 consists of 14 residues. The CDR3 DNA follows: TGTGCCAGCAGCGTGGACATAACTAACTATGGCTACACCTTC. Translation gives CASSVDITNYGYTF.

This clonotype was seen repeatedly, ten times or more. J is TRBJ2-5 and V is TRBV7-9, with 9 positions matching TRBD1. Germline V gene data show CDR1 as SEHNR and CDR2 as FQNEAQ (reference sequence). The CDR3 is made up of 16 amino acids. Unmatched junction bases numbered 7, after V lost 4 bases and J lost 1 base. The CDR3 bases are TGTGCCAGCAGCTCCCTGGGACAGGGTATCCAAGAGACCCAGTACTTC. It is translated as CASSSLGQGIQETQYF.

There are a few counts of this clonotype. The chain combines TRBV7-2 with TRBJ2-5; D unresolved. The CDR3 contains 13 residues. Trimming removed 2 bases at V and 3 bases at J, with 7 bases between. The V gene's germline CDR1 is SGHTA and CDR2 FQGNSA. The DNA for the CDR3 is TGTGCCAGCAGCTTAAACAGAGAAGAGACCCAGTACTTC. This encodes CASSLNREETQYF.

This clonotype occurred a few times. The chain joins TRBV24-1 to TRBJ2-3; weak D call: TRBD1 (5 bases). Trimming stripped 12 bases from V and 0 bases from J, with 15 bases between. Germline loops: CDR1 KGHDR, CDR2 SFDVKD. This CDR3 spans 14 amino acids. The CDR3 spells CASQAQGSTDTQYF. DNA for the CDR3: TGTGCCTCTCAGGCCCAGGGAAGCACAGATACGCAGTATTTT.

This chain uses TRBV5-1 with TRBJ2-5; 12 bases are a match to TRBD1. The CDR3 is 17 residues long. The germline V gene encodes CDR1 SGHRS and CDR2 YFSETQ. J gave up 4 bases and V 4 bases, and 11 bases lay outside the gene matches. The CDR3 is CASSPGTGGIGRETQYF. As DNA, the CDR3 is TGCGCCAGCAGCCCTGGGACAGGGGGCATAGGGCGAGAGACCCAGTACTTC. Full variable domain (missing parts from reference TRBV5-1 and TRBJ2-5): KAGVTQTPRYLIKTRGQQVTLSCSPISGHRSVSWYQQTPGQGLQFLFEYFSETQRNKGNFPGRFSGRQFSNSRSEMNVSTLELGDSALYLCASSPGTGGIGRETQYFGPGTRLLVL.

The V and J genes are TRBV12-3 or TRBV12-4 and TRBJ2-5; D call uncertain. The CDR3 covers 13 residues. Deletions cut 6 bases from V and 2 bases from J, with 10 bases between. CDR3 loop: CASRYSQQETQYF. CDR3 in DNA: TGTGCCAGCAGGTACAGCCAGCAAGAGACCCAGTACTTC.